The following is a T cell receptor beta chain sequence with its context. Antigen unknown. The sample comes from a study of shared clonotypes between healthy human individuals. Overall study results and limits: Sequencing depth was expected to influence donor clonotype sharing.

Unsorted PBMC contributed approximately 280 ng DNA, 25,000 to 35,000 T cell genomes, to each replicate PCR. Some clones are missing from TCRdb's copy, which holds only in-frame ones; the method was immunoSEQ multiplex PCR. The data show over 400,000 clones, over 70% seen once. Trimming shortened V by 0 bases and J by 8 bases, and 13 bases separated the two germline ends. CDR3 length equals 14 residues. In germline, CDR1 is LNHNV, CDR2 YYDKDF (reference sequence). Sequencing was done on a sample of PBMCs. The J gene is TRBJ1-2, the V gene TRBV15; weak D call: TRBD1 (6 bases). The source is a woman aged 40 to 50 in good health. Some clones in this sample may be carry-over from other donors' samples. The CDR3: CATSRDAGAGGYTF. Here the CDR3 DNA reads TGTGCCACCAGCAGAGATGCGGGGGCGGGGGGCTACACCTTC.